This T cell receptor (beta chain) came from a study of blood T cell repertoires in COVID-19. Looking at the study overall: Acute and convalescent COVID-19 specimens originated in the United States, Italy and Spain.

There are 15 residues in the CDR3. CDR1 is SGHDT, CDR2 YYEEEE, per germline. Trimming removed 4 bases from V and 0 bases from J, with 13 bases in between. Original processing notes: Amplification from reference gene primers served as the basis for estimated nucleated cell counts. Method: immunoSEQ multiplex PCR; TCRdb's copy keeps in-frame clones and lacks some. The V and J calls and the clone size are those of that table, but D and trimming were determined from the DNA. The data show 150,000 to 200,000 clones, with around 94% seen just once and around 0.8% held by the top ten. This clonotype originated in a man aged 30 to 45 with COVID-19, enrolled during active disease. The V gene is TRBV5-6, the J gene TRBJ1-1; D is perhaps TRBD1 (6 bases). Sequenced material: peripheral blood. The CDR3 nucleotides are TGTGCCAGCAGCCACGTGACAGGCATGAACACTGAAGCTTTCTTT. Its protein product is CASSHVTGMNTEAFF.